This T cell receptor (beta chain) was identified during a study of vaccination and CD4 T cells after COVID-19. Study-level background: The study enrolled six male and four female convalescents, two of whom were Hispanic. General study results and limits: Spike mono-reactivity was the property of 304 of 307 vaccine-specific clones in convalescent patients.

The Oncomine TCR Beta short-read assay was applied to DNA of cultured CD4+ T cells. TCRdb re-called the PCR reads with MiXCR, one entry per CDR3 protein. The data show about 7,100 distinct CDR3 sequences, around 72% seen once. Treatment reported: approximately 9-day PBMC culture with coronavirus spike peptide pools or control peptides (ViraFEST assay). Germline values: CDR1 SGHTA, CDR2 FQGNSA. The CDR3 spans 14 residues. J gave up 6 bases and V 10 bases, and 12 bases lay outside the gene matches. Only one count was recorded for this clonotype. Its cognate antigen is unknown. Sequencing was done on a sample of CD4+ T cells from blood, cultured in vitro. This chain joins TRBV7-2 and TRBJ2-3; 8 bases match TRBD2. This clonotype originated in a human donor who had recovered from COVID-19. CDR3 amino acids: CATRGGGLGDTQYF. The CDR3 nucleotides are TGTGCCACCCGGGGCGGGGGGCTAGGTGATACGCAGTATTTT.